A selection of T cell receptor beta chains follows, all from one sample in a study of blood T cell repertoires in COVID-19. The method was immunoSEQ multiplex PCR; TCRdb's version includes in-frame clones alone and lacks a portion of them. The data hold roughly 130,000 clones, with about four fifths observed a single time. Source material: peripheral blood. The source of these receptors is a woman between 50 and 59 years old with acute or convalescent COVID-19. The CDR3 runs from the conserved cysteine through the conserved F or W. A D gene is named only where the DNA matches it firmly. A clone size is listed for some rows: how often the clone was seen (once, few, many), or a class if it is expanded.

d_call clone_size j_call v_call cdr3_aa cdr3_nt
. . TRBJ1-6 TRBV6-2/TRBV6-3 CASSYWQGADSPLHF TGTGCCAGCAGTTACTGGCAGGGCGCGGATTCACCCCTCCACTTT
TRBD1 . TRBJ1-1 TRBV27 CASSTNPGNRGEAFF TGTGCCAGCAGTACGAATCCCGGGAACAGGGGCGAAGCTTTCTTT
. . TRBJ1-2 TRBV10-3 CAISESHREPNYGYTF TGTGCCATCAGTGAGTCACACAGGGAACCTAACTATGGCTACACCTTC
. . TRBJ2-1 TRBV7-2 CASSPSIRRVNNEQFF TGTGCCAGCAGCCCCTCGATCCGCAGGGTGAACAATGAGCAGTTCTTC
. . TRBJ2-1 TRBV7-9 CASSFNSATKDNEQFF TGTGCCAGCAGCTTTAATTCTGCGACAAAAGACAATGAGCAGTTCTTC
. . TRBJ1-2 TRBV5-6 CASRRRETGYGYTF TGTGCCAGCAGGCGCCGAGAGACAGGCTATGGCTACACCTTC
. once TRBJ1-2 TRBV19 CASSIPTSKWGGNYGYTF TGTGCCAGTAGTATTCCCACCAGTAAATGGGGGGGAAACTATGGCTACACCTTC
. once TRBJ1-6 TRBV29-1 CSVEDLEGSPLHF TGCAGCGTTGAAGATCTTGAGGGTTCACCCCTCCACTTT
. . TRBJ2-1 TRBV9 CASSVALAINEQFF TGTGCCAGCAGCGTTGCCCTAGCGATAAATGAGCAGTTCTTC
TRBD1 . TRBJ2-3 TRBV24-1 CATLDRGTDTQYF TGTGCCACTTTGGACAGGGGCACAGATACGCAGTATTTT
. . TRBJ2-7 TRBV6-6 CASSPQVPAGYEQYF TGTGCCAGCAGTCCACAGGTCCCAGCAGGCTACGAGCAGTACTTC
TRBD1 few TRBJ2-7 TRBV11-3 CASSSSGTGYEQYF TGTGCCAGCAGCTCCTCCGGGACAGGGTACGAGCAGTACTTC
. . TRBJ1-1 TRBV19 CASSIVGDSRGTEAFF TGTGCCAGTAGTATAGTTGGGGATTCAAGGGGCACTGAAGCTTTCTTT
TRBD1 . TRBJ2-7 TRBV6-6 CASSSGQYEQYF TGTGCCAGCAGTTCGGGACAGTACGAGCAGTACTTC
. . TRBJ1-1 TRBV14 CASSQVSGTEAFF TGTGCCAGCAGCCAGGTATCAGGGACTGAAGCTTTCTTT
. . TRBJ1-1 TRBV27 CASSLSGTGRTEAFF TGTGCCAGCAGTTTATCGGGTACAGGTAGGACTGAAGCTTTCTTT
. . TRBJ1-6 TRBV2 CASIPSGQGNNSPLHF TGTGCCAGCATCCCCTCTGGGCAGGGCAATAATTCACCCCTCCACTTT
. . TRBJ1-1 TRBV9 CASSPILRSVEAFF TGTGCCAGCAGCCCTATTCTTCGTTCGGTTGAAGCTTTCTTT
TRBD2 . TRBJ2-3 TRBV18 CASSPRPGLAGVSTDTQYF TGTGCCAGCTCACCACGTCCGGGACTAGCGGGGGTTAGCACAGATACGCAGTATTTT
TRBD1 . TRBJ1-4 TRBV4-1 CASSQEGQLATNEKLFF TGCGCCAGCAGCCAAGAGGGACAGCTTGCAACTAATGAAAAACTGTTTTTT
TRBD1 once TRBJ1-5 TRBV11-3 CASSLEGDRGRGRQPQHF TGTGCCAGCAGCTTAGAAGGCGACAGGGGTCGGGGAAGACAGCCCCAGCATTTT
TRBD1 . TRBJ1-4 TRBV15 CATSSHRGLSEKLFF TGTGCCACCAGCTCTCACAGGGGGTTAAGCGAAAAACTGTTTTTT
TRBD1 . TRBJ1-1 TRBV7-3 CASSLSRDTGDTEAFF TGTGCCAGCAGCTTATCCCGGGACACAGGGGACACTGAAGCTTTCTTT
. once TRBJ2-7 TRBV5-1 CASSLVQGHLEQYF TGCGCCAGCAGCTTGGTGCAGGGGCATCTCGAGCAGTACTTC
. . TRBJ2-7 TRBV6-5 CASSFPPQEQYF TGTGCCAGCAGTTTCCCACCCCAGGAGCAGTACTTC
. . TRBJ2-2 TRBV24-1 CATREGDTGELFF TGTGCCACCAGGGAAGGGGACACCGGGGAGCTGTTTTTT